The 16 T cell receptor beta chains listed next were all sequenced from one sample in a study of blood T cells in healthy people across ages. It was with a sample-barcoded 5' primer and a J-beta primer mix that a second PCR of about 6 to 12 cycles was run. TCRdb used MiXCR to reprocess the 5' RACE reads, holding one entry per CDR3 protein. The table includes 1.5 million or so distinct CDR3 sequences, 42% detected once. The sequenced sample was blood. The source is a woman aged 18-29 years in good health.

As concerns this clonotype: The junction does not match germline at one end; this may be a read error. The V call is TRBV12-3 or TRBV12-4, the J call TRBJ2-3; D not certain. This CDR3 comprises 15 residues. CDR3 nucleotides: TGTGCCAGCACCCCGCGACGTACCGTCACAGATACGGAGTATTTT. Translation gives CASTPRRTVTDTEYF.

There are a few counts of this clonotype. The chain employs TRBV9 and TRBJ1-6, with D maybe TRBD1 (5 bases). There are 14 residues in the CDR3. V was cut by 0 bases and J by 9 bases, with 10 bases left in between. Germline V gene lookup returns CDR1 SGDLS and CDR2 YYNGEE. The CDR3 DNA is TGTGCCAGCAGCGTAGTGGGGGAGAGTTCACCCCTCCACTTT. Protein product: CASSVVGESSPLHF.

This chain links TRBV18 with TRBJ2-3; D is perhaps TRBD1 or TRBD2 (5 bases each). V was clipped by 2 bases and J by 7 bases, with 13 bases between them. CDR1 and CDR2 (germline): KGHSH, LQKENI. This CDR3 has 14 residues. The CDR3 protein is CASSPSGTRNTQYF. CDR3 bases: TGTGCCAGCTCACCATCGGGGACCAGGAATACGCAGTATTTT.

The chain is built from TRBV12-3 or TRBV12-4 and TRBJ2-7; TRBD2 aligns across 9 bases. After removal of 7 bases from V and 4 bases from J, the junction contained 2 bases not matched to a gene. The CDR3 contains 12 residues. CDR3 amino acids: CASTLAGYEQYF. The CDR3 nucleotides are TGTGCCAGCACACTAGCGGGTTACGAGCAGTACTTC.

Remarks on this clonotype: A clone one base away is much larger, so this may be a read error. This sequence joins TRBV2 and TRBJ2-5, with a tentative D call TRBD1 (5 bases). The DNA end favors TRBJ2-1, so the J call may be wrong. Per germline, CDR1 SNHLY and CDR2 FYNNEI. This CDR3 has 13 amino acids. CDR3 loop: CASSPTVQETQFF. The CDR3 DNA sequence: TGTGCCAGCAGTCCGACAGTTCAGGAGACCCAGTTCTTC.

This clonotype was detected a few times. The rearrangement joins TRBV5-6 to TRBJ2-7; 9 nucleotides align to TRBD1. This CDR3 is built from 17 residues. V shed 2 bases, J shed 1 base, and the junction held 10 bases outside the gene matches. Germline assignment: CDR1 SGHDT and CDR2 YYEEEE. Here the CDR3 reads CASSFLPGQGASYEQYF. Here the CDR3 DNA reads TGTGCCAGCAGCTTTTTACCGGGACAGGGTGCGTCCTACGAGCAGTACTTC.

V is TRBV10-3 and J is TRBJ2-5, with D perhaps assigned TRBD1 or TRBD2 (6 bases each). Per the germline V gene, CDR1 is ENHRY and CDR2 is SYGVKD. V was cut by 7 bases and J by 11 bases, with 17 bases left in between. This CDR3 comprises 12 residues. The CDR3 loop reads CAITGGHNEQYF. In nucleotides, the CDR3 is TGTGCCATCACCGGGGGACACAATGAGCAGTACTTC.

This chain joins TRBV20-1 and TRBJ2-3; tentatively, D is TRBD2 (6 bases). CDR3 length equals 14 residues. From germline, CDR1 is DFQATT and CDR2 SNEGSKA (reference sequence). V was pared by 6 bases and J by 5 bases, with 18 bases between. The CDR3 is CSANTGLAGDTQYF. CDR3 in DNA: TGCAGTGCCAATACGGGACTCGCCGGAGATACGCAGTATTTT.

This clonotype was found a few times. The chain has TRBV7-9 and TRBJ1-2; TRBD1 matches at 7 bases. V gave up 3 bases and J gave up 3 bases; unmatched junction bases: 10. Germline V CDR1 and CDR2: SEHNR, FQNEAQ (reference sequence). This CDR3 contains 16 residues. CDR3 bases: TGTGCCAGCAGCTTGCGGACAGGTCGGGGAGACTATGGCTACACCTTC. It is translated as CASSLRTGRGDYGYTF.

The rearrangement links TRBV7-9 to TRBJ2-4; tentative D call: TRBD2 (5 bases). The tail of the sequence fits TRBJ2-7 better, so the J call may be wrong. CDR1 and CDR2 (germline): SEHNR, FQNEAQ (reference sequence). The CDR3 is 14 amino acids. The CDR3 loop is CASSPQRAVYEQYF. The CDR3, as DNA: TGTGCCAGCAGCCCCCAGAGGGCAGTCTACGAGCAGTACTTC.

V usage is TRBV6-2 or TRBV6-3 and J usage is TRBJ2-5, with 10 nucleotides matching TRBD2. The J call is in doubt because the DNA end fits TRBJ2-7 better. The CDR3 runs to 15 residues. Per germline, CDR1 MNHEY and CDR2 SVGEGT. This CDR3 is CASTPRGLARYEQYF. The CDR3 DNA follows: TGTGCCAGCACCCCCCGGGGACTAGCGCGCTACGAGCAGTACTTC.

The chain couples TRBV29-1 to TRBJ1-4; unclear D gene. Germline lookup yields CDR1 SQVTM and CDR2 ANQGSEA. Deletions cut 7 bases from V and 10 bases from J, with 19 bases between. This CDR3 has 13 amino acids. The DNA of the CDR3 is TGCAGCGCCCACGAGACAAGGCTCGGAAAACTGTTTTTT. Its translation: CSAHETRLGKLFF.

This chain connects TRBV12-3 or TRBV12-4 to TRBJ2-7; 10 bases fit TRBD1. The V gene end was trimmed by 4 bases and the J gene end by 6 bases; junction bases not matched to a gene: 9. This CDR3 has 15 amino acids. CDR3 bases: TGTGCCAGCAGTTGGTCCGGGACAGGGGAAGGCGAGCAGTACTTC. It encodes CASSWSGTGEGEQYF.

The chain links TRBV7-8 to TRBJ2-3, with 9 positions matching TRBD1. V shed 1 base and J 5 bases; nucleotides not matched to a gene: 10. Germline V CDR1 and CDR2: SGHVS, FQNEAQ. This CDR3 is built from 17 residues. CDR3 nucleotides: TGTGCCAGCAGCTTAGTGGGGTCCGGGACAGGGTTAGATACGCAGTATTTT. Translation gives CASSLVGSGTGLDTQYF.

The CDR3 region is CASSSLRANQPQHF. The CDR3 nucleotides are TGTGCCAGCAGCTCCTTGAGGGCTAATCAGCCCCAGCATTTT. The chain is built from TRBV7-2 and TRBJ1-5, with no clear D. Germline values: CDR1 SGHTA, CDR2 FQGNSA. This CDR3 is 14 amino acids long. Trimming removed 4 bases at V and 4 bases at J, with 11 bases between.

The V gene is TRBV30, the J gene TRBJ2-7; D is unclear. The J call is doubtful: the DNA matches TRBJ2-5 better. The CDR3 has 11 residues. Per germline, CDR1 GTSNPN and CDR2 SVGIG (reference sequence). The CDR3 loop reads CAWSVWETQYF. CDR3 nucleotide sequence: TGTGCCTGGAGTGTGTGGGAGACCCAGTACTTC.